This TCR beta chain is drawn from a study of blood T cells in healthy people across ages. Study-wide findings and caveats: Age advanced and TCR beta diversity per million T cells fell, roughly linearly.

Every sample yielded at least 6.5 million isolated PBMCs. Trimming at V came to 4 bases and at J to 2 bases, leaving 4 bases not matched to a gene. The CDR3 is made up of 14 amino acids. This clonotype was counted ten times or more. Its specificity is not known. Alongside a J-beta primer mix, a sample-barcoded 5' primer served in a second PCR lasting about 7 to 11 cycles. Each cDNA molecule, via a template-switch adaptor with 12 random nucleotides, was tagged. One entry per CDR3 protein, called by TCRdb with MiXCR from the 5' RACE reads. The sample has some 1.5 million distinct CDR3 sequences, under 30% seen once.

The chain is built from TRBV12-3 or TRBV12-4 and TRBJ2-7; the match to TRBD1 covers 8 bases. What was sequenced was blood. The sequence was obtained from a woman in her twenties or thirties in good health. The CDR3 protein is CASSSGGGAYEQYF. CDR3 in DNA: TGTGCCAGCAGTTCAGGGGGCGGAGCCTACGAGCAGTACTTC.